A selection of T cell receptor beta chains follows, all from one sample in a study of OX40 agonist ivuxolimab in advanced cancers. Using immunoSEQ multiplex PCR, the repertoire was profiled, and TCRdb retains in-frame clones only, with some absent. The sample contains more than 70,000 clones, 84% of which appear only once. Source: CD4+ or CD8+ T cells sorted from blood, taken in a trial of the OX40 agonist ivuxolimab. The source of these receptors is an adult with an advanced solid tumor such as melanoma, head and neck, liver or kidney cancer. Both conserved end residues are part of each CDR3. Fields, in order: V gene, CDR3 length, clone size, J gene, D gene, CDR3 protein, CDR3 DNA. A D gene is named only where the DNA matches it firmly. Clone size is given for some rows only: seen once, a few or many times, or a class if the clone is expanded.

TRBV6-6	12	NA	TRBJ1-2	TRBD1	CASSRQGSGYTF	TGTGCCAGCAGTCGACAGGGTAGCGGCTACACCTTC
TRBV6-6	15	few	TRBJ1-6	NA	CASSWGRRINSPLHF	TGTGCCAGCAGTTGGGGGCGTAGGATTAATTCACCCCTCCACTTT
TRBV29-1	13	NA	TRBJ1-2	NA	CSAGERRGDGYTF	TGCAGCGCCGGGGAGCGAAGGGGCGACGGCTACACCTTC
TRBV7-9	14	NA	TRBJ2-7	NA	CASSLASSSYEQYF	TGTGCCAGCAGCTTAGCAAGCAGTTCCTACGAGCAGTACTTC
TRBV6-5	14	NA	TRBJ2-7	NA	CASSYSAGADEQYF	TGTGCCAGCAGTTACTCGGCAGGGGCTGACGAGCAGTACTTC
TRBV7-8	15	NA	TRBJ1-5	TRBD1	CASSRDRVLNQPQHF	TGTGCCAGCAGCCGCGACAGGGTTCTAAATCAGCCCCAGCATTTT
TRBV4-2	15	NA	TRBJ2-5	NA	CASSQEWDSQETQYF	TGTGCCAGCAGCCAAGAATGGGACTCTCAAGAGACCCAGTACTTC
TRBV4-3	16	NA	TRBJ1-3	NA	CASSQDYAPERNTIYF	TGCGCCAGCAGCCAAGATTACGCACCGGAACGAAACACCATATATTTT
TRBV5-1	16	NA	TRBJ1-2	NA	CASSREGAPMSYGYTF	TGCGCCAGCAGCCGCGAAGGGGCCCCGATGTCGTATGGCTACACCTTC
TRBV7-2	13	once	TRBJ1-4	NA	CASSQDRNEKLFF	TGTGCCAGCAGCCAGGACAGAAATGAAAAACTGTTTTTT
TRBV28	14	NA	TRBJ1-5	NA	CASRTGNSNQPQHF	TGTGCCAGCAGGACGGGTAATAGCAATCAGCCCCAGCATTTT
TRBV19	14	NA	TRBJ2-3	NA	CASSMSSLVDTQYF	TGTGCCAGTAGTATGTCTAGTCTGGTAGATACGCAGTATTTT
TRBV28	15	NA	TRBJ2-3	TRBD2	CASSLLTSGSGTQYF	TGTGCCAGCAGTTTACTAACTAGCGGGAGTGGTACGCAGTATTTT
TRBV6-5	13	NA	TRBJ1-2	TRBD1	CASSRQGAGGYTF	TGTGCCAGCAGCCGACAGGGGGCTGGTGGCTACACCTTC
TRBV5-1	17	NA	TRBJ2-5	TRBD2	CASSLGTSGRRRETQYF	TGCGCCAGCAGCTTGGGGACTAGCGGGAGGAGAAGAGAGACCCAGTACTTC
TRBV9	13	NA	TRBJ1-1	NA	CASSPKGKAEAFF	TGTGCCAGCAGCCCAAAGGGGAAAGCTGAAGCTTTCTTT
TRBV5-1	15	few	TRBJ2-7	TRBD1	CASALLTGLSYEQYF	TGCGCCAGCGCCCTGCTGACAGGGCTCTCCTACGAGCAGTACTTC
TRBV9	14	NA	TRBJ2-7	NA	CASSASVSNYEQYF	TGTGCCAGCTCGGCGTCGGTCAGTAACTACGAGCAGTACTTC
TRBV19	15	NA	TRBJ2-1	NA	CASSITFSSYNEQFF	TGTGCCAGTAGTATAACTTTTAGCTCCTACAATGAGCAGTTCTTC
TRBV7-7	14	NA	TRBJ2-3	NA	CASSLNAGTDTQYF	TGTGCCAGCAGCTTAAACGCGGGCACAGATACGCAGTATTTT
TRBV11-2	16	NA	TRBJ2-3	TRBD1	CASSFTWTGGADTQYF	TGTGCCAGCAGCTTTACGTGGACAGGGGGCGCAGATACGCAGTATTTT
TRBV30	16	few	TRBJ1-5	TRBD1	CAWSSKQGAFTQPQHF	TGTGCCTGGAGCTCGAAACAGGGGGCCTTCACTCAGCCCCAGCATTTT
TRBV2	13	NA	TRBJ1-1	NA	CASTRVVNTEAFF	TGTGCCAGCACCCGCGTCGTGAACACTGAAGCTTTCTTT
TRBV7-8	17	NA	TRBJ2-6	NA	CASSSSHPQSRANVLTF	TGTGCCAGCAGCTCCTCACACCCACAAAGTCGGGCCAACGTCCTGACTTTC
TRBV25-1	15	NA	TRBJ2-5	TRBD1	CASSEHRGQQETQYF	TGTGCCAGCAGTGAGCACAGGGGGCAGCAAGAGACCCAGTACTTC
TRBV5-1	12	NA	TRBJ2-5	NA	CASREDQETQYF	TGCGCCAGCAGGGAAGATCAAGAGACCCAGTACTTC
TRBV7-2	15	NA	TRBJ1-4	NA	CASSFRATLGEKLFF	TGTGCCAGCAGCTTTAGGGCGACCCTTGGTGAAAAACTGTTTTTT
TRBV18	14	NA	TRBJ1-1	NA	CASSQSGTYTEAFF	TGTGCCAGCTCACAATCGGGAACTTACACTGAAGCTTTCTTT
TRBV28	16	NA	TRBJ1-6	NA	CASSSHTGTPSSPLHF	TGTGCCAGCAGCTCCCACACCGGGACACCCTCCTCACCCCTCCACTTT
TRBV2	14	NA	TRBJ1-4	NA	CASTRGRSNEKLFF	TGTGCCAGCACCCGAGGACGGAGTAATGAAAAACTGTTTTTT
TRBV19	13	NA	TRBJ2-3	NA	CASQTGGTDTQYF	TGTGCCAGCCAGACTGGAGGGACAGATACGCAGTATTTT
TRBV5-6	16	NA	TRBJ2-2	NA	CASSLGRTRSTGELFF	TGTGCCAGCAGCTTGGGCCGGACGAGAAGTACCGGGGAGCTGTTTTTT
TRBV2	13	NA	TRBJ1-1	NA	CASRTDQGTEAFF	TGTGCCAGCAGGACCGACCAGGGGACTGAAGCTTTCTTT
TRBV6-4	15	NA	TRBJ2-1	NA	CASSERESLYNEQFF	TGTGCCAGCAGTGAAAGGGAGTCCCTCTACAATGAGCAGTTCTTC
TRBV7-8	13	NA	TRBJ1-1	NA	CASSLQGLTEAFF	TGTGCCAGCAGCTTACAGGGGCTCACTGAAGCTTTCTTT
TRBV28	15	NA	TRBJ1-5	NA	CASSFRMARYQPQHF	TGTGCCAGCAGTTTTCGTATGGCGCGGTATCAGCCCCAGCATTTT
TRBV2	12	NA	TRBJ2-3	NA	CASSEGTDTQYF	TGTGCCAGCAGTGAGGGCACAGATACGCAGTATTTT
TRBV7-9	13	NA	TRBJ2-5	NA	CASSLFAQETQYF	TGTGCCAGCAGCTTATTTGCCCAAGAGACCCAGTACTTC
TRBV28	14	NA	TRBJ1-2	NA	CASSLLPQRNGYTF	TGTGCCAGCAGTTTACTACCACAAAGGAATGGCTACACCTTC
TRBV28	14	NA	TRBJ2-7	TRBD2	CASSLNQRENEQYF	TGTGCCAGCAGCCTCAACCAGCGGGAGAACGAGCAGTACTTC
TRBV7-9	16	NA	TRBJ1-2	NA	CASSLGGGRTNYGYTF	TGTGCCAGCAGCTTAGGTGGGGGAAGGACGAACTATGGCTACACCTTC
TRBV28	16	NA	TRBJ1-2	TRBD1	CASSLGGTGSNYGYTF	TGTGCCAGCAGTTTGGGCGGGACAGGGTCTAACTATGGCTACACCTTC
TRBV7-3	14	NA	TRBJ2-2	NA	CASSLKFGTGELFF	TGTGCCAGCAGCTTAAAGTTTGGCACCGGGGAGCTGTTTTTT
TRBV28	15	once	TRBJ1-2	NA	CASSLMDSTNYGYTF	TGTGCCAGCAGTTTAATGGACAGTACAAACTATGGCTACACCTTC
TRBV6-1	15	NA	TRBJ2-3	TRBD2	CASSSGSASTDTQYF	TGTGCCAGCAGTAGCGGGAGTGCTAGCACAGATACGCAGTATTTT
TRBV5-1	15	NA	TRBJ2-1	TRBD2	CASNSLAGGPDEQFF	TGCGCCAGCAACTCTTTAGCGGGGGGGCCGGATGAGCAGTTCTTC
TRBV18	15	NA	TRBJ1-4	NA	CASSPPWGSNEKLFF	TGTGCCAGCTCACCACCTTGGGGTTCTAATGAAAAACTGTTTTTT
TRBV5-4	15	NA	TRBJ1-2	NA	CASSLKASQYYGYTF	TGTGCCAGCAGCTTAAAGGCCAGCCAATACTATGGCTACACCTTC
TRBV11-1	18	NA	TRBJ2-1	NA	CASSTSRFQGRSYNEQFF	TGTGCCAGCAGCACCAGCCGTTTCCAGGGGCGCTCCTACAATGAGCAGTTCTTC
TRBV28	16	NA	TRBJ1-2	TRBD1	CASSLQGASSDYGYTF	TGTGCCAGCAGTTTACAGGGGGCGTCGTCGGACTATGGCTACACCTTC
TRBV5-6	14	NA	TRBJ2-4	NA	CASSFGYTKNIQYF	TGTGCCAGCAGCTTCGGGTACACCAAAAACATTCAGTACTTC
TRBV9	19	once	TRBJ2-3	TRBD2	CASSSTSRAGVGRTDTQYF	TGTGCCAGCAGCTCCACCTCCCGGGCGGGGGTGGGTAGAACAGATACGCAGTATTTT
TRBV7-2	15	NA	TRBJ2-1	TRBD1	CASSSGQGEYNEQFF	TGTGCCAGCAGCTCGGGACAGGGGGAGTACAATGAGCAGTTCTTC
TRBV7-2	14	NA	TRBJ1-2	TRBD1	CASSLRGQFYGYTF	TGTGCCAGCAGCTTAAGGGGGCAGTTCTATGGCTACACCTTC
TRBV4-1	13	NA	TRBJ1-1	TRBD1	CASSWDSNTEAFF	TGCGCCAGCAGCTGGGACAGCAATACTGAAGCTTTCTTT
TRBV18	13	NA	TRBJ1-1	NA	CASSPGQNTEAFF	TGTGCCAGCTCACCAGGACAGAACACTGAAGCTTTCTTT
TRBV9	14	NA	TRBJ2-7	TRBD2	CASSAGLAGKEQYF	TGTGCCAGCAGCGCGGGACTAGCGGGAAAAGAGCAGTACTTC
TRBV9	15	NA	TRBJ2-5	TRBD1	CASSMGQGVQETQYF	TGTGCCAGCAGCATGGGCCAGGGGGTCCAAGAGACCCAGTACTTC
TRBV9	15	NA	TRBJ1-5	NA	CASSARGSSNQPQHF	TGTGCCAGCAGTGCAAGGGGTAGTAGCAATCAGCCCCAGCATTTT
TRBV2	14	NA	TRBJ2-3	NA	CASRALTGTDTQYF	TGTGCCAGCAGGGCCCTAACGGGCACAGATACGCAGTATTTT